This TCR beta chain emerged from a study of blood T cells in healthy people across ages. The CDR3 spans 16 residues. Germline V gene sequence: CDR1 LNHDA, CDR2 SQIVND (reference sequence). The junction had 6 bases not matched to a gene; V was cut back by 6 bases and J by 3 bases. Each donor had 7.5 to 10 milliliters of peripheral blood drawn. Primers used in a second PCR of roughly 6 to 12 cycles were a sample-barcoded 5' primer and a J-beta primer mix. Carrying 12 random nucleotides, a template-switch adaptor labeled each individual cDNA molecule. MiXCR, run by TCRdb on the 5' RACE reads, gives a single entry per CDR3 protein. Of just under 550,000 distinct CDR3 sequences in the sample, around 24% were seen once. The data also belong to a second study, concerning T cells of mothers and their children. That report notes: The shaping of TCR recombination output by thymic selection is similar in related and unrelated pairs.

Sequenced input: blood. This TCR was recovered from a boy aged 5-17 years in good health. The J gene is TRBJ2-1, the V gene TRBV19, with 12 positions matching TRBD2. CDR3 coding DNA: TGTGCCAGTAGCTTCGGACTAGCGGGGTACTACAATGAGCAGTTCTTC. It is translated as CASSFGLAGYYNEQFF.